The T cell receptor (beta chain) described here comes from a study of cytomegalovirus exposure and HLA in healthy donors (dated by TCRdb to about 2017). About the study as a whole: An earlier analysis of some 550 of the donors reported roughly 270 Gb of sequence data and 100 million to 130 million unique TCR beta sequences from 190 million or so T cells. Around 330 gigabases of sequencing data and 75 million to 85 million unique TCR sequences made up an early release that covered under 750 HLA-typed donors. Of the 300 to 500 genotyped donors, less than 85% were placed in the genetic ancestry cluster associated with self-reported Caucasian donors. The study aimed to test whether cataloging public T cell receptors could reveal signatures of past pathogen exposure. The T cell repertoires of 670 or so subjects were profiled by immunosequencing and related to cytomegalovirus serostatus. A separate validation cohort of 100 to 150 different subjects was used in addition to the 666-subject first cohort. High-throughput TCR immunosequencing, statistical association of individual TCRs with disease status, and machine learning were combined to predict cytomegalovirus infection status. A later analysis re-analyzed previously published TCR beta repertoires from several hundred donors and added high-resolution HLA genotyping to study TCR occurrence patterns. The later analysis used no new phenotypic data to find candidate immune exposures, relying instead on TCR beta sequences and their occurrence across donors. An earlier analysis of 587 of the donors used high-throughput TCR beta sequencing to judge whether each TCR beta V gene segment behaved as functional or pseudogenic. Donor age, sex, ethnicity and CMV serostatus were compiled together with the repertoire data. Genome-wide SNP genotypes for about three fifths of the roughly 700 donors were used in a later genetic analysis, which treated that subset as a discovery cohort. Every repertoire in the discovery cohort had been generated on one and the same sequencing platform. HLA typing covered class I and class II loci at four-digit resolution. The number of donors typed differed by locus, with about 629-630 for A, B, C, DRB1 and DQB1, roughly 520 for DQA1, 600 to 610 for DPA1, and around 460 for DPB1. Roughly five DR-DQ haplotypes were handled as single units for association and clustering because linkage in the cohort was strong. On average, roughly 240,000 unique TCR beta nucleotide sequences were sequenced per donor among roughly 430 genotyped donors of the cohort, with roughly 18% of those sequences being non-productive. Summary of the overall study and its limitations: When HLA alleles, especially DR and DQ, strongly co-occurred, attributing TCR associations to individual alleles was difficult. The presence/absence analyses assumed that sequencing depth was roughly uniform across donors, and that assumption may not be true. A later analysis reported that several top co-occurrence clusters appeared linked to parvovirus B19, influenza, CMV and Epstein-Barr virus. According to a later analysis, most CMV-associated TCR beta chains appeared to be HLA-restricted, and the HLA associations seemed to be driven largely by CMV exposure. Some IMGT-functional V segments, including TRBV6-2 and TRBV6-3, could not be told apart with the 87-base-pair reads, so those segments were excluded. Because some donors lacked HLA typing at each locus, the association tests relied only on the typed subset. The classifier was reported to diagnose cytomegalovirus status with high specificity and sensitivity in both the original cohort and the validation cohort. According to the authors, the approach could potentially be generalized to other disease states and immunological phenotypes. V-gene and J-gene trimming of TCR beta chains was associated with a missense DCLRE1C variant in a later genetic analysis, and the association was replicated in an independent cohort. In an earlier analysis of fewer than 700 of the donors, most TCR beta V segments appeared in productive rearrangements about 87% or about 30% of the time, broadly matching IMGT annotations. A further reported finding was that TCR beta sequences accurately predicted the HLA-A and HLA-B alleles for most subjects in the first cohort. Compared with equally common non-associated chains, HLA-associated TCR beta chains in a later analysis were more clonally expanded and had lower generation probabilities. In a later analysis, about 16,000 TCR beta sequences were associated with specific HLA alleles at a false discovery rate of 0.05. The only immune exposure information available for the cohort was CMV serostatus. Some 15 rarely observed V segments, including chromosome 9 orphons, were excluded from the earlier analysis of several hundred of the donors because counts were too low. In the study, some 160 TCR beta chains were listed as associated with cytomegalovirus. A cluster of highly shared sequence variants was judged likely to be a technical artifact of the sequencing pipeline. Most TCR sequences were observed very rarely across donors, whereas some public TCRs were present in many individuals. Three of the identified cytomegalovirus-associated TCR beta chains were confirmed in vitro to be specific for cytomegalovirus antigens. In a later analysis, the rate of TCR association differed among HLA loci, with DRB1 alleles having the most associated TCRs and HLA-C alleles having the fewest. Correlated functional status among segregating V segments might reflect linkage disequilibrium, but an unknown experimental factor could not be ruled out. Only TCR beta chains were sequenced in this cohort, and the absence of alpha or paired-chain data limited detectable features. A later genetic analysis reported fewer N-insertions in productive TCRs among donors in an Asian-associated ancestry cluster than the approximately 700-donor mean.

A note on this clone: Which antigen it targets is not known. Nothing much larger sits one base from this clone, and base qualities are not available.

The germline V gene (reference sequence) sets CDR1 to GTSNPN and CDR2 to SVGIG. From the cysteine up to the phenylalanine, the CDR3 has a length of 16 residues. The sequence is cut down to CDR3 DNA, 48 bases in frame from base 1. Ends trimmed: V by 0 bases, J by 2 bases; bases unmatched to a gene: 6. The cohort was made up of 500 to 850 healthy bone marrow donors. At the time of sampling, all cohort members were nominally healthy, though unrecorded immune exposures were likely present. The donor tested CMV seropositive, placing the donor among the roughly 270 seropositive members of the cohort. A peripheral blood sample was provided by each donor, and peripheral blood mononuclear cells were used for TCR beta sequencing. Genomic DNA extraction from the blood cell samples was performed with the Qiagen DNeasy Blood Extraction Kit. Libraries were made using the immunoSEQ multiplex PCR assay. For the multiplex PCR, a mixture combining 60 forward primers for TCR Vbeta segments and 13 reverse primers for TCR Jbeta segments was used. Amplification of the CDR3 region of rearranged TCR beta genes was performed with a multiplex PCR assay on genomic DNA. The amplified TCR beta libraries were sequenced on the Illumina HiSeq System as 87-base-pair reads. On the authors' methods: A later analysis tallied around 82 million unique TCR beta chains across the 610 or so repertoires, and some 10 million of those chains were shared by two or more donors. To remove PCR and sequencing errors, raw reads were error-corrected and collapsed into unique sequences using a nearest-neighbor algorithm that merged closely related sequences. V, D and J gene segments were assigned by aligning CDR3 sequences to IMGT reference sequences. Each retained sequence needed at least a six-nucleotide match to both a V gene segment and a J gene segment. Rearrangements were classified as productive when the CDR3 lacked stop codons and remained in frame with V and J, and all other rearrangements were classified as non-productive. CDR3 was defined according to IMGT convention as the region running from the second conserved V-encoded cysteine to the conserved J-encoded phenylalanine. The earlier analysis of around 640 of the donors excluded sequences that lacked an unambiguous match to a single V gene segment. An earlier analysis of several hundred of the donors classified V segments as functional when productive rearrangements were above 56.7% and as segregating when the standard deviation between donors was above 5%. A statistical classification framework was built to diagnose cytomegalovirus status from the catalog of TCR beta chain sequences. V and J gene assignment, in a later analysis, came from comparing TCR nucleotide sequences with IMGT/GENE-DB human TR gene sequences. Using the TCRdist pipeline, a later analysis assigned CDR3 sequences along with most-parsimonious VDJ recombination scenarios. A later analysis defined each TCR beta chain by its CDR3 amino acid sequence plus V-gene family, and excluded reads lacking a unique V-gene family. A later analysis removed 592 highly shared, low-generation-probability nucleotide sequences to deal with suspected cross-contamination and a sequencing artifact. In a later analysis, a clonal expansion index was calculated for each public chain from normalized within-repertoire ranks of inferred template counts. In a later analysis, generation probabilities were computed with a VDJ recombination model fitted to out-of-frame rearrangements, and the resulting probabilities were checked against IGoR. In a later analysis, hypergeometric tests were used to score TCR-TCR, TCR-HLA and TCR-CMV co-occurrence, with a repertoire-size bias correction applied to TCR pairs. In a later analysis, false discovery rates were estimated by permuting HLA or CMV assignments 20 times. In a later analysis, co-occurring TCRs were grouped using DBSCAN, and TCRdist sequence similarity was added for clustering within HLA-allele-positive subsets. Repertoires with fewer than 30,000 or more than 120,000 public chains, plus five repertoires with anomalous nucleotide sharing, were excluded from co-occurrence clustering. Sourced from immuneACCESS, this table was stored by TCRdb with only in-frame sequences that have V and J called. A share of the clones is absent; for the studies checked, an unresolved V gene accounts for under half, and the remainder has no known explanation. Clonal size and the V and J genes are those of that table, whereas D and trimming came from the DNA. For this sample there are over 110,000 clones; 70% to 85% appear just once. The top ten hold just over 8.5% of the sample.

The clonotype comes from a woman in her fifties or sixties in good health and CMV-seropositive. The chain was built from TRBV30 and TRBJ2-5; TRBD1 lines up with 10 middle nucleotides. Sequenced material: PBMCs. The bases are TGTGCCTGGAGTGTACTGGACAGGGGGTTTCAAGAGACCCAGTACTTC. It translates as CAWSVLDRGFQETQYF.